The rows below give T cell receptor beta chains drawn from one sample of a study of T-cell reconstitution after alpha-beta-depleted transplantation in children. TCRdb fed the PCR reads into MiXCR, producing one record per CDR3 protein. The table includes some 100,000 distinct CDR3 sequences, roughly a sixth detected once. This sample comprised PBMCs, mostly from graft donor cells, obtained 180 days after TCRalphabeta/CD19-depleted stem cell transplant. All receptors derive from a male patient between 2 and 15 years old who had a stem cell transplant for acute lymphoblastic leukemia, so the T cells may come from the graft donor. Both conserved end residues are part of each CDR3. A D gene is named only where the DNA matches it firmly. Only part of the rows carry a size: once, few, many, or a class if the clone is expanded.

len	v_gene	abundance	d_gene	j_gene	CDR3nt	CDR3aa
11	TRBV30	many	-	TRBJ1-3	TGTGCCTGGAGGAGGGGAAACACCATATATTTT	CAWRRGNTIYF
18	TRBV7-6	-	TRBD2	TRBJ2-2	TGTGCCAGCAGCCCAGGGACTAGCGGGGGCATTACGCGAGGGGAGCTGTTTTTT	CASSPGTSGGITRGELFF
14	TRBV18	few	-	TRBJ2-5	TGTGCCAGCTCACCAAGACCGAGGGAGGAGACCCAGTACTTC	CASSPRPREETQYF
18	TRBV5-5	few	-	TRBJ1-5	TGTGCCAGCAGCACAGGGTGGAGGGTGTCTTTTGGCAATCAGCCCCAGCATTTT	CASSTGWRVSFGNQPQHF
13	TRBV20-1	many	-	TRBJ2-5	TGCAGTGCAGCACAGGGAACCCAAGAGACCCAGTACTTC	CSAAQGTQETQYF
14	TRBV5-1	-	-	TRBJ1-1	TGCGCCAGCAGCTTCGAGTCGGGGTACACTGAAGCTTTCTTT	CASSFESGYTEAFF
15	TRBV11-1	-	-	TRBJ2-7	TGTGCCAGCAGGGGTACTCACGGCAGCTCCTACGAGCAGTACTTC	CASRGTHGSSYEQYF
18	TRBV5-4	many	-	TRBJ2-1	TGTGCCAGCAGCACCCGGGACACCGCTTCCAGCTCCTACAATGAGCAGTTCTTC	CASSTRDTASSSYNEQFF
16	TRBV5-1	-	TRBD1	TRBJ2-1	TGCGCCAGCAGCCCCGGGGGACAGGGGACATACAATGAGCAGTTCTTC	CASSPGGQGTYNEQFF
19	TRBV7-3	-	-	TRBJ2-2	TGTGCCAGCAGCTGGACGTTAAGAGGGTTTTCTTCCCCGCCCGGGGAGCTGTTTTTT	CASSWTLRGFSSPPGELFF
13	TRBV5-6	few	-	TRBJ2-7	TGTGCCAGCAGCTTGGGGGTCTCCTACGAGCAGTACTTC	CASSLGVSYEQYF
18	TRBV5-6	few	-	TRBJ1-1	TGTGCCAGCAGCTTGTTTGGCAGGGAAGTGATGGACGTTACTGAAGCTTTCTTT	CASSLFGREVMDVTEAFF
16	TRBV20-1	-	-	TRBJ1-5	TGCAGTGCTAGATCCTTAAGCGATTATAGCAATCAGCCCCAGCATTTT	CSARSLSDYSNQPQHF
14	TRBV7-2	many	-	TRBJ1-2	TGTGCCAGCAGCTTAGCGGCACCGGGCTATGGCTACACCTTC	CASSLAAPGYGYTF
17	TRBV7-6	few	TRBD2	TRBJ2-7	TGTGCCAGCAGCGACGACTCGACTAGCGGGGTAACCTACGAGCAGTACTTC	CASSDDSTSGVTYEQYF
15	TRBV2	once	TRBD1	TRBJ1-5	TGTGCCAGCAGTGTATGGACAGGCGGCAATCAGCCCCAGCATTTT	CASSVWTGGNQPQHF
13	TRBV15	-	-	TRBJ2-3	TGTGCCACCGGCGGGGTTAAACTAGGGACGCAGTATTTT	CATGGVKLGTQYF